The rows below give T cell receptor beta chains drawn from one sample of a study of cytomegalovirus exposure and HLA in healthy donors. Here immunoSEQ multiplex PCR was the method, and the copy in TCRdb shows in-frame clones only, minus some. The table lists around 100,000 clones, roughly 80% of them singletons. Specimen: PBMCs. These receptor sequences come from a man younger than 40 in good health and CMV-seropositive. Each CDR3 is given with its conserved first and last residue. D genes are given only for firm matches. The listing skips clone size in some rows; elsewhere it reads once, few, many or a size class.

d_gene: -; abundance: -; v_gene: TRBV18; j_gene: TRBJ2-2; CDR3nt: TGTGCCAGCTCACTACAGAACACCGGGGAGCTGTTTTTT; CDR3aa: CASSLQNTGELFF
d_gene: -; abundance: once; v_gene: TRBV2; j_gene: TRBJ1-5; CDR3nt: TGTGCCAGCAGGGCTACAGGGTACCTTGGTCAGCCCCAGCATTTT; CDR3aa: CASRATGYLGQPQHF
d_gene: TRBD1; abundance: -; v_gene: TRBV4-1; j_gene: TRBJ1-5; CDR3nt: TGCGCCAGCAGCCGGCAGGGGGGATATAGCAATCAGCCCCAGCATTTT; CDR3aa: CASSRQGGYSNQPQHF
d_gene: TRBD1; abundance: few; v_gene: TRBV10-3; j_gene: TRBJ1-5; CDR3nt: TGTGCCATCAGTGACAGGGGGTATAATCAGCCCCAGCATTTT; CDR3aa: CAISDRGYNQPQHF
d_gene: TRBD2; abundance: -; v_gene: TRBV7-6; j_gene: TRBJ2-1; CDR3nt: TGTGCCAGCAGCTTCCCAACCGGGACTAGCGGGAGTTTGTCCTACAATGAGCAGTTCTTC; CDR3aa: CASSFPTGTSGSLSYNEQFF
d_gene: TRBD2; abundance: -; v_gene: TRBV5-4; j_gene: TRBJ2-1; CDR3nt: TGTGCCAGCAGCCCTACTAGCGGGGGGGACAATGAGCAGTTCTTC; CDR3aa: CASSPTSGGDNEQFF
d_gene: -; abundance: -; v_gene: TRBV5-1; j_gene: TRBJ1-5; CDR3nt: TGCGCCAGCAGCTTGTTTCCAGGGATGGGTCAGCCCCAGCATTTT; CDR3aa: CASSLFPGMGQPQHF
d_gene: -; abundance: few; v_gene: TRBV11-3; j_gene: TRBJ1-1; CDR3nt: TGTGCCAGCAGCTTCGGGGGAACGAACACTGAAGCTTTCTTT; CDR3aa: CASSFGGTNTEAFF
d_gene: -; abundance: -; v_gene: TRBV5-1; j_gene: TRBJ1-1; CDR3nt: TGCGCCAGCAGCTTGGGGTACATGAACACTGAAGCTTTCTTT; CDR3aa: CASSLGYMNTEAFF
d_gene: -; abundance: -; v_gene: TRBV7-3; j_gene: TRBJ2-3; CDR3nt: TGTGCCAGCAGCTTAAGCCGGGACACATGGGGGAGAGATACGCAGTATTTT; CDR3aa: CASSLSRDTWGRDTQYF
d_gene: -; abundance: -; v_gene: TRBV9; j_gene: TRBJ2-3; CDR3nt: TGTGCCAGCAGCTCAGAGGGGGGGCCCACAGATACGCAGTATTTT; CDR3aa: CASSSEGGPTDTQYF
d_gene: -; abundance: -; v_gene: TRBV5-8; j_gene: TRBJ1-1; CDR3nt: TGTGCCAGCAGCGGTTGGTCAGAAAGGAACACTGAAGCTTTCTTT; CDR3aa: CASSGWSERNTEAFF
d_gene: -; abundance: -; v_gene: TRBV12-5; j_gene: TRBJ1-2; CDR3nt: TGTGCTAGTGGTAGTGGACAGATTAACTATGGCTACACCTTC; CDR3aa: CASGSGQINYGYTF
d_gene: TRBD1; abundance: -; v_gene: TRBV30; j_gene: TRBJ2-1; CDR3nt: TGTGCCTGGAGTCTTGGACAGGGGCGCGATGAGCAGTTCTTC; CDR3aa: CAWSLGQGRDEQFF
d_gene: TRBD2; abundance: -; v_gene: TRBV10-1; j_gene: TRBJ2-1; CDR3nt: TGCGCCAGGGTGGATACTAGCGGTGAGCAGTTCTTC; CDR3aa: CARVDTSGEQFF
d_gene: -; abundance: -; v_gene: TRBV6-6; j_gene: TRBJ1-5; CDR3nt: TGTGCCAGCAGTTCCTCGGAGAAAAGGAGGCATTTT; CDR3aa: CASSSSEKRRHF
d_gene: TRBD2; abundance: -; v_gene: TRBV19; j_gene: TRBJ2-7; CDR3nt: TGTGCCAGTAGTTCGCGACTAGCGGGGGTTCTTTACGAGCAGTACTTC; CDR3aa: CASSSRLAGVLYEQYF
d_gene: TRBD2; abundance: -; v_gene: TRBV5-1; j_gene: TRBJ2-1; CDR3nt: TGCGCCAGCCAGGAACTAGCGGGAAATTACAATGAGCAGTTCTTC; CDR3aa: CASQELAGNYNEQFF
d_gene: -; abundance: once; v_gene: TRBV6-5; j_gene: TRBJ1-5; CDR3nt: TGTGCCAGCGGGACAACCAGCAATCAGCCCCAGCATTTT; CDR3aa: CASGTTSNQPQHF
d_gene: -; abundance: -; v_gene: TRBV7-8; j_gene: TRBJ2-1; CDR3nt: TGTGCCAGCAGCCTTAGCGGTAATGAGCAGTTCTTC; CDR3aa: CASSLSGNEQFF
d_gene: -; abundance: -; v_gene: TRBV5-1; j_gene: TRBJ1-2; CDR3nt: TGCGCCAGCAGCTTTACAGATACTAACTATGGCTACACCTTC; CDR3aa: CASSFTDTNYGYTF
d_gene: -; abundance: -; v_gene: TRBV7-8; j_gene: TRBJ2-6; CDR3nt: TGTGCCAGCAGCCGAGAAGTTATGAGTGGGGCCAACGTCCTGACTTTC; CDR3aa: CASSREVMSGANVLTF
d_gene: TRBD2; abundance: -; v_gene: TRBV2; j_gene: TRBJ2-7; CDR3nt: TGTGCCAGCAGTGGGGGACTAGCTGCCTACGGGCAGTACTTC; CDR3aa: CASSGGLAAYGQYF
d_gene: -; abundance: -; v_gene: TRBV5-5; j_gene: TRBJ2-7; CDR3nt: TGTGCCAGCAGCTTGGAGGGAGAGACGTACGAGCAGTACTTC; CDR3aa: CASSLEGETYEQYF
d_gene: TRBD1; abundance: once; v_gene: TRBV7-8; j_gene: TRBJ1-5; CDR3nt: TGTGCCAGCAGCTTAGGGCAGGGGGGCCATAGCAATCAGCCCCAGCATTTT; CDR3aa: CASSLGQGGHSNQPQHF
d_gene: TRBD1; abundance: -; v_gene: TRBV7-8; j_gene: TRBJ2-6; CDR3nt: TGTGCCAGCAGCCATATAGGACAGGCCCGCTCTGGGGCCAACGTCCTGACTTTC; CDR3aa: CASSHIGQARSGANVLTF
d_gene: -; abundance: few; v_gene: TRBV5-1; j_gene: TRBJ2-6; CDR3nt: TGCGCCAGCAGGTCCCTACTTGGGGCCAACGTCCTGACTTTC; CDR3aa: CASRSLLGANVLTF
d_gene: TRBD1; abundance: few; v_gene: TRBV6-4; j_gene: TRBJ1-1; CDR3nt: TGTGCCAGCACCAGGACAGGGGGAGCCCCTGACACTGAAGCTTTCTTT; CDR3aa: CASTRTGGAPDTEAFF
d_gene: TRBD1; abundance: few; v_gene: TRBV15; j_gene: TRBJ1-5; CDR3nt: TGTGCCACCAGCAGAGGACTCGGACAGGGAAGTGAGTATTATCAGCCCCAGCATTTT; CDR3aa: CATSRGLGQGSEYYQPQHF
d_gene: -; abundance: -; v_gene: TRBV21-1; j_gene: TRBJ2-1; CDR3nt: TGTGCCAGCAGCAAACGGAAGTCGGCGGACAGGGGATACAATGAGCAGTTCTTC; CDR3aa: CASSKRKSADRGYNEQFF
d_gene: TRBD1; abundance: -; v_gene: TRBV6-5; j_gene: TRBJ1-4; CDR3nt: TGTGCCAGCAATATGGACAGGGGGAGTGAAAAACTGTTTTTT; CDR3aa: CASNMDRGSEKLFF